This entry describes one T cell receptor (beta chain). Measured with immunoSEQ multiplex PCR; TCRdb has only the in-frame clones, and not every one. The profile covers approximately 200,000 clones, with roughly 84% appearing a single time and approximately 7.3% taken by the ten largest. The sample comes from a study of blood T cell repertoires in COVID-19. Study-level background: The samples span acute and convalescent COVID-19 from the United States, Italy and Spain. T cells, B-cell-depleted T cells, or PBMCs supplied cDNA or gDNA.

This study enrolled people aged roughly 18 to 89 from around 26 US geographic areas. Participants' own reports of clinical history determined their cohort assignment. The CDR3 is 17 residues long. The trim removed 6 bases at V and 3 bases at J, leaving 11 bases unmatched. The germline V gene has CDR1 SGHTA and CDR2 FQGTGA. Specimen: PBMCs or T cells enriched from blood (not recorded which). The TCR sequence derives from a man in his thirties or forties in a cohort exposed to, infected with or recovered from COVID-19 (not recorded which). The chain combines TRBV7-3 with TRBJ2-3; TRBD1 matches at 11 bases. CDR3 protein: CASRRTGGTGGTDTQYF. DNA of the CDR3: TGTGCCAGCAGGCGTACGGGCGGGACAGGGGGGACAGATACGCAGTATTTT.